This TCR beta chain was sequenced during a study of beta chain features in type 1 diabetes. Regarding the study as a whole: In the patient group, naive, central memory and Treg TCRB repertoires seemed more alike than in the healthy donor group. Type 1 diabetes patients showed a moderate but significant shortening of TCRB CDR3s in all four CD4+ subsets.

This CDR3 spans 14 amino acids. V was pared by 6 bases and J by 2 bases, with 7 bases of the junction left unmatched. Germline assignment: CDR1 SEHNR and CDR2 FQNEAQ (reference sequence). This clone has at least ten counts. Its target is unknown. Sequenced material consisted of expressed TCRB transcripts (all of the isolated RNA was reverse transcribed). This table comes from immunoSEQ multiplex PCR, and its TCRdb copy is limited to in-frame clones, with some not included. The sample yields more than 300,000 clones, 7% to 9% seen once. What was sequenced was central memory CD4+ T cells from blood. The origin of this receptor is a woman under 30 in good health. This chain links TRBV7-9 with TRBJ2-7; 7 positions match TRBD2. CDR3 bases: TGTGCCAGCAGGGGCGGCGGGAGCACCTACGAGCAGTACTTC. Translation: CASRGGGSTYEQYF.